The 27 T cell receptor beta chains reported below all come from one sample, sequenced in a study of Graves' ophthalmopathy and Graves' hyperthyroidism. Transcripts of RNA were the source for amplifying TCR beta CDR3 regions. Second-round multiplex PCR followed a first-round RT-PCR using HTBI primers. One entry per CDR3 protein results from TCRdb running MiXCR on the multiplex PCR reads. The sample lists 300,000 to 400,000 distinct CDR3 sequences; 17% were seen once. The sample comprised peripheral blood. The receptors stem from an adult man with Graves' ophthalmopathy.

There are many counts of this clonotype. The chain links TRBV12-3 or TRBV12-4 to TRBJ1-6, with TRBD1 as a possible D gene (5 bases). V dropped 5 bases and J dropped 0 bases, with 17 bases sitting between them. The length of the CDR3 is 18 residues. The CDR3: CASSPMIGGSSYNSPLHF. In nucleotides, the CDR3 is TGTGCCAGCAGTCCTATGATTGGGGGGAGCTCCTATAATTCACCCCTCCACTTT.

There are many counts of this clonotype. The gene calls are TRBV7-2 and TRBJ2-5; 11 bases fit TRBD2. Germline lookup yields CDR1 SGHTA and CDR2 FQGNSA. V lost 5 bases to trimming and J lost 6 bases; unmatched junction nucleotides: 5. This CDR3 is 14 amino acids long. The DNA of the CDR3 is TGTGCCAGCAGCGGCAGACTAGCGGGGCAGACCCAGTACTTC. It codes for CASSGRLAGQTQYF.

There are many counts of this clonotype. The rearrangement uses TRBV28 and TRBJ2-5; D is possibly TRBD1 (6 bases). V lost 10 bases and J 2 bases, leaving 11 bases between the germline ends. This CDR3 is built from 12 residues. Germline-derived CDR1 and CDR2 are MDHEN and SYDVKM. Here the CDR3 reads CATLGQQETQYF. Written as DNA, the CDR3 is TGTGCCACCCTAGGACAGCAAGAGACCCAGTACTTC.

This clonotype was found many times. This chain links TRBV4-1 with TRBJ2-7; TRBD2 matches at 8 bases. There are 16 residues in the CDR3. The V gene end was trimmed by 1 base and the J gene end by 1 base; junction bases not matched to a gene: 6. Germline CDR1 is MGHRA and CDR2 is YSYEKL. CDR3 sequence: CASSQASGGRSYEQYF. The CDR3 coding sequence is TGCGCCAGCAGCCAAGCCAGCGGGGGACGTTCCTACGAGCAGTACTTC.

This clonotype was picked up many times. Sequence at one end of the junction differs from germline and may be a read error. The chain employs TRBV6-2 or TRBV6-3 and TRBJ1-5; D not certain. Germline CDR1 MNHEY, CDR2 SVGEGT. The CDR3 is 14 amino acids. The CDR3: CASSFTNSNQPRHF. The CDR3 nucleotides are TGTGCCAGCAGCTTTACTAATAGCAATCAGCCCCGGCATTTT.

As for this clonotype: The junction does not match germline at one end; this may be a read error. The CDR3 bases are TGCGCCAGCAGTGGCGATAGGGACACTGAAGCTTCCTTT. This sequence encodes CASSGDRDTEASF. V and J are TRBV10-1 and TRBJ1-1, with D possibly being TRBD1 (6 bases). The germline V gene has CDR1 WNHNN and CDR2 SYGVQD (reference sequence). CDR3 length: 13 residues.

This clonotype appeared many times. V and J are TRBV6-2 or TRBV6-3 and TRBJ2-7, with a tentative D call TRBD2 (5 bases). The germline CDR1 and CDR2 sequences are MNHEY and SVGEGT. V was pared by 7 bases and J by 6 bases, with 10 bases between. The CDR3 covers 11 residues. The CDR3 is CASTRGLEQYF. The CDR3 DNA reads TGTGCCAGCACTAGAGGACTCGAGCAGTACTTC.

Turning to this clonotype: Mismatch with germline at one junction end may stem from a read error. This chain's CDR3 is CSVVVTGGTGELFF. The CDR3 DNA is TGCAGTGTTGTGGTGACAGGGGGAACCGGGGAGCTGTTTTTT. The chain has TRBV29-1 and TRBJ2-2; 9 positions agree with TRBD1. The CDR3 consists of 14 residues. The germline gives CDR1 SQVTM, CDR2 ANQGSEA.

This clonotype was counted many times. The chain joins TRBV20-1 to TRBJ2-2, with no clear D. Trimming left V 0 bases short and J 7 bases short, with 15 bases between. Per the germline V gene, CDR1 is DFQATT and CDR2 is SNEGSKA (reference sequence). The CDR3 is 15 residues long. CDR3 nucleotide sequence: TGCAGTGCTAGAGATCAGCAAGAAAGGGTCGGGGAGCTGTTTTTT. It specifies CSARDQQERVGELFF.

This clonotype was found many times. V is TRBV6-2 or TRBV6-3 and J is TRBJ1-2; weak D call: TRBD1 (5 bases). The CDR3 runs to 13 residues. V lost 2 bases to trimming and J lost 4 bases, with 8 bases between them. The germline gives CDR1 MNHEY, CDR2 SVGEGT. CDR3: CASSYATAYGYTF. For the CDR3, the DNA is TGTGCCAGCAGTTACGCGACAGCCTATGGCTACACCTTC.

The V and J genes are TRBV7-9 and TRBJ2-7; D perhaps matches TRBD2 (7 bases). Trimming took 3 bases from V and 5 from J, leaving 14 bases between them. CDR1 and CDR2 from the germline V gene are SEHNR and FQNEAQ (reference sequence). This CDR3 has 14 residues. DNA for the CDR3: TGTGCCAGCAGCTTTGGGGGGGCCTATGACGAGCAGTACTTC. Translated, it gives CASSFGGAYDEQYF.

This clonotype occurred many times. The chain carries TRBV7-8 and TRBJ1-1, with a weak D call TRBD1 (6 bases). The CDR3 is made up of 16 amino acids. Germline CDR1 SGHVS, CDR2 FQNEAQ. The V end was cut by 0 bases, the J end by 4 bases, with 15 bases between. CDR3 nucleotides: TGTGCCAGCAGCTTAGCAGAACAGGGTTGGGTCACTGAAGCTTTCTTT. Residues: CASSLAEQGWVTEAFF.

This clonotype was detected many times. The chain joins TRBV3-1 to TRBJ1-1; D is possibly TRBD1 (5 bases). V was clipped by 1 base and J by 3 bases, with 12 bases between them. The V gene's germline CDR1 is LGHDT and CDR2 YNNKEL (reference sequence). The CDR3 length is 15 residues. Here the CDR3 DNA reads TGTGCCAGCAGCCAAGGTCCGGGGGGGGACACTGAAGCTTTCTTT. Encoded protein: CASSQGPGGDTEAFF.

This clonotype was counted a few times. This CDR3 is CASSPYGEQYF. The DNA of the CDR3 is TGTGCCAGCAGTCCCTACGGCGAGCAGTACTTC. The chain links TRBV6-2 or TRBV6-3 to TRBJ2-7, with D hard to call. The CDR3 extends over 11 amino acids. CDR1 and CDR2 (germline): MNHEY, SVGEGT. V gave up 5 bases and J gave up 6 bases, with 8 bases separating them.

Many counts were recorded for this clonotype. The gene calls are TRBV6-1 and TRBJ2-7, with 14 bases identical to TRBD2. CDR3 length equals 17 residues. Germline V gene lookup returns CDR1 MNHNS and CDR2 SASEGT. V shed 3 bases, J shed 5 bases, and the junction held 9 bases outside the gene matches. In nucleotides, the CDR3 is TGTGCCAGCAGTGATGCCCCGGGACTAGCGGGAGCCGACGAGCAGTACTTC. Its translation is CASSDAPGLAGADEQYF.

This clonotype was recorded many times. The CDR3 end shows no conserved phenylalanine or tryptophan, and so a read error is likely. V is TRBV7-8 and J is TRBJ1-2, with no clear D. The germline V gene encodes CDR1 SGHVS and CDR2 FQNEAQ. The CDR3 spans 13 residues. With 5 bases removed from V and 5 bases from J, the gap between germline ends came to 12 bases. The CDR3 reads CASSDLGVYGYTS. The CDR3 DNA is TGTGCCAGCAGCGACTTAGGCGTGTATGGCTACACCTCC.

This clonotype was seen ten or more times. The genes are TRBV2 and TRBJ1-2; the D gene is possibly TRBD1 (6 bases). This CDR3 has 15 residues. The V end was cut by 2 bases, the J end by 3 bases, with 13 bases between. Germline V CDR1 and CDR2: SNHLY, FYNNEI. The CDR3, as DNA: TGTGCCAGCAGTGAAACGCGGGGGGCAGACTATGGCTACACCTTC. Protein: CASSETRGADYGYTF.

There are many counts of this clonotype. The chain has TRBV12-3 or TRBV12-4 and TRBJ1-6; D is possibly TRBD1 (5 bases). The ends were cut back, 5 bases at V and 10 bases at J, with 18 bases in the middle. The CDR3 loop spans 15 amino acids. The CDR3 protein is CASSRRTGGGSPLHF. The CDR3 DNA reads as TGTGCCAGCAGTAGACGGACGGGGGGAGGCTCACCCCTCCACTTT.

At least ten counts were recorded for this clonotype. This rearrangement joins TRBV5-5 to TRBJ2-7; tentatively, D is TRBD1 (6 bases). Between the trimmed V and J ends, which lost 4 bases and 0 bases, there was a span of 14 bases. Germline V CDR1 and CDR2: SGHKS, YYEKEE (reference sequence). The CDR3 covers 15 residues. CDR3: CASSHGTTTSYEQYF. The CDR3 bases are TGTGCCAGCAGCCACGGGACAACCACCTCCTACGAGCAGTACTTC.

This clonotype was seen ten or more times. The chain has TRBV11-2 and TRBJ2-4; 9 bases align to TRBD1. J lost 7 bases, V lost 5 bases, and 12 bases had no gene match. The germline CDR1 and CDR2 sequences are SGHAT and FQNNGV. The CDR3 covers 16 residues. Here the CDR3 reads CASSPRQGGAGNIQYF. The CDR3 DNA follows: TGTGCCAGCAGCCCGCGACAGGGGGGCGCGGGTAACATTCAGTACTTC. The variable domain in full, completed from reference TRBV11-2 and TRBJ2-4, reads EAGVAQSPRYKIIEKRQSVAFWCNPISGHATLYWYQQILGQGPKLLIQFQNNGVVDDSQLPKDRFSAERLKGVDSTLKIQPAKLEDSAVYLCASSPRQGGAGNIQYFGAGTRLSVL.

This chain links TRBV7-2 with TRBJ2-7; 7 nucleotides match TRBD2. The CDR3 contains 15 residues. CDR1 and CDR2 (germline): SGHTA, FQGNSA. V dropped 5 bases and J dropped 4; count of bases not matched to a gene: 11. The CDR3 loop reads CASSRDGTTNYEQYF. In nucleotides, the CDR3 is TGTGCCAGCAGCAGAGATGGGACTACTAATTACGAGCAGTACTTC.

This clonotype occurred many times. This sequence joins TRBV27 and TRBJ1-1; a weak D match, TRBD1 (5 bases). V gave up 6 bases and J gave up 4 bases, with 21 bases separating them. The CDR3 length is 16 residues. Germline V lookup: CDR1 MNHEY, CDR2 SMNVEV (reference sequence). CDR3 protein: CASRSLDGGVSTEAFF. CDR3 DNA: TGTGCCAGCAGATCATTGGACGGGGGGGTGTCCACTGAAGCTTTCTTT.

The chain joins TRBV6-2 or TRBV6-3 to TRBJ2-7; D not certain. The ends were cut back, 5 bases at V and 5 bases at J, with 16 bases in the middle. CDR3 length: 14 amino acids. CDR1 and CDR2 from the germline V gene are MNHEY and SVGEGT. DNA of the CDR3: TGTGCCAGCAGTCCGCCCCAGTGGAGACACGAGCAGTACTTC. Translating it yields CASSPPQWRHEQYF.

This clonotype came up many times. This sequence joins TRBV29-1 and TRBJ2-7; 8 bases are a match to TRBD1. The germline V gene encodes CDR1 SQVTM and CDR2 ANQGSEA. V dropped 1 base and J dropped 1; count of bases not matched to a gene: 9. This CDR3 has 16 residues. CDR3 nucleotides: TGCAGCGTTGAAGGGGCCCACGGGACAGGTTCCTACGAGCAGTACTTC. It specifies CSVEGAHGTGSYEQYF.

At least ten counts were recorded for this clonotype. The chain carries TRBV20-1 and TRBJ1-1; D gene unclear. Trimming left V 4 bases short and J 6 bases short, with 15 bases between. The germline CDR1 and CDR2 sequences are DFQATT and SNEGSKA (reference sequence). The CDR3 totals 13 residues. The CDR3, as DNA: TGCAGTGCTACCCGGGTAGCGGGGTCTGAAGCTTTCTTT. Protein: CSATRVAGSEAFF.

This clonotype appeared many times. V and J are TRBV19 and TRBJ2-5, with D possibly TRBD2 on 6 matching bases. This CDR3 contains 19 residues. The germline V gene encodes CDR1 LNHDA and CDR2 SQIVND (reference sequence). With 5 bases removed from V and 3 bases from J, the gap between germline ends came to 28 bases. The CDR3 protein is CASSPPMLTLRDSEETQYF. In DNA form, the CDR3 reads TGTGCCAGTAGTCCCCCTATGCTTACCCTCCGGGACTCAGAAGAGACCCAGTACTTC.

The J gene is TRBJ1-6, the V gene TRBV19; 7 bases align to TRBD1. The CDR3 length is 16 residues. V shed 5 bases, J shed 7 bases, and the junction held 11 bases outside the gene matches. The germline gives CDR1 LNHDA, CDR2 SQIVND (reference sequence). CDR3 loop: CASSDLQGGSNSPLHF. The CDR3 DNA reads TGTGCCAGTAGTGATCTCCAGGGGGGCTCCAATTCACCCCTCCACTTT.